These 27 T cell receptor beta chains were all obtained from the same sample, sequenced in a study of blood T cell repertoires in COVID-19. Sequencing was performed with immunoSEQ multiplex PCR; in TCRdb, only in-frame clones are kept and a portion is missing. The sample includes fewer than 300,000 clones, roughly nine tenths of them seen just once. Material: peripheral blood. Receptors originate from a woman between 25 and 40 years old with COVID-19, enrolled during active disease.

This clone has ten or more counts. J is TRBJ1-5 and V is TRBV2, with D possibly matching TRBD1 (5 bases). Trimming took off 7 bases at V and 5 bases at J, with 12 bases between the two ends. The CDR3 consists of 13 residues. The germline V gene encodes CDR1 SNHLY and CDR2 FYNNEI. CDR3 amino acids: CASTESGYQPQHF. The CDR3, as DNA: TGTGCCAGCACCGAGTCAGGGTATCAGCCCCAGCATTTT.

In its sample, this clone was seen once. The J gene is TRBJ1-6, the V gene TRBV5-1; D perhaps matches TRBD1 (5 bases). V lost 4 bases and J 1 base, leaving 12 bases between the germline ends. The CDR3 contains 16 residues. In germline, CDR1 is SGHRS, CDR2 YFSETQ. The CDR3 reads CASSSSGSSYNSPLHF. The CDR3, as DNA: TGCGCCAGCAGCAGCTCAGGGTCGTCCTATAATTCACCCCTCCACTTT.

As DNA, the CDR3 is TGTGCCAGCAGCAGCCTTTTCTTTAGCGGTATCTCCTACGAGCAGTACTTC. Its translation: CASSSLFFSGISYEQYF. V and J are TRBV7-3 and TRBJ2-7; possible D gene TRBD2, 6 bases. Trimming pared 5 bases from V and 0 bases from J, leaving 20 bases between. The CDR3 contains 17 residues. CDR1 SGHTA and CDR2 FQGTGA come from the germline V gene.

The chain links TRBV28 to TRBJ1-4; tentative D call: TRBD1 (5 bases). The CDR3 has 15 residues. With 3 bases removed from V and 7 bases from J, the gap between germline ends came to 15 bases. Germline loops: CDR1 MDHEN, CDR2 SYDVKM. The DNA of the CDR3 is TGTGCCAGCAGTTTTCCAGGAAGTAGGGGTGAAAAACTGTTTTTT. It encodes CASSFPGSRGEKLFF.

This clone has a single count. The chain couples TRBV28 to TRBJ1-2; tentative D call: TRBD1 (5 bases). There are 11 residues in the CDR3. The germline V gene has CDR1 MDHEN and CDR2 SYDVKM. CDR3 in amino acids: CVTEGLDGYTF. CDR3 nucleotides: TGTGTCACGGAGGGGCTAGATGGCTACACCTTC.

The chain employs TRBV27 and TRBJ1-1; D remains ambiguous. Trimming removed 7 bases from V and 1 base from J, with 16 bases in between. This CDR3 region has 15 residues. In germline, CDR1 is MNHEY, CDR2 SMNVEV (reference sequence). The CDR3 sequence is CASNPSRIANTEAFF. The CDR3, as DNA: TGTGCCAGCAACCCCTCCCGGATAGCGAACACTGAAGCTTTCTTT.

The rearrangement links TRBV12-3 or TRBV12-4 to TRBJ1-1; tentatively, D is TRBD1 (6 bases). The CDR3 covers 13 residues. V was trimmed by 5 bases and J by 4 bases, leaving 11 bases between them. CDR3 in DNA: TGTGCCAGCAGTCCAGGGGCGGTCACTGAAGCTTTCTTT. It is translated as CASSPGAVTEAFF.

This rearrangement joins TRBV9 to TRBJ2-2, with D possibly being TRBD1 (5 bases). The V end lost 0 bases, the J end lost 8 bases, and 11 bases lay between the germline ends. The CDR3 contains 14 residues. Per germline, CDR1 SGDLS and CDR2 YYNGEE. CDR3 bases: TGTGCCAGCAGCGTAGATCCAGGGTCTGGGGAGCTGTTTTTT. Translating gives CASSVDPGSGELFF.

This clone was found once. J is TRBJ1-1 and V is TRBV5-1, with a weak D call TRBD1 (6 bases). This CDR3 region has 14 residues. Looked up from germline, CDR1 is SGHRS and CDR2 is YFSETQ. Trimming left V 4 bases short and J 1 base short, with 11 bases between. The DNA for the CDR3 is TGCGCCAGCAGCGCCGGGGGGGCGAACACTGAAGCTTTCTTT. It translates to CASSAGGANTEAFF.

The chain uses TRBV15 and TRBJ1-3; D is unresolved. The CDR3 spans 16 residues. Germline V lookup: CDR1 LNHNV, CDR2 YYDKDF (reference sequence). V was clipped by 0 bases and J by 4 bases, with 13 bases between them. The CDR3 here is CATSRDARGAGNTIYF. DNA for the CDR3: TGTGCCACCAGCAGAGATGCGCGAGGTGCAGGAAACACCATATATTTT.

The chain combines TRBV12-3 or TRBV12-4 with TRBJ1-5, with D possibly being TRBD1 (6 bases). The V end was cut by 6 bases, the J end by 5 bases, with 11 bases between. The CDR3 consists of 13 residues. The CDR3 here is CASRVQGDQPQHF. The DNA for the CDR3 is TGTGCCAGCAGAGTACAGGGTGATCAGCCCCAGCATTTT.

This sequence joins TRBV19 and TRBJ1-4; 8 bases are shared with TRBD1. After removal of 8 bases from V and 7 bases from J, the junction contained 9 bases not matched to a gene. This CDR3 comprises 14 residues. In germline, CDR1 is LNHDA, CDR2 SQIVND (reference sequence). The CDR3 loop reads CASGTGDVVEKLFF. The CDR3 nucleotides read TGTGCCAGTGGGACAGGTGATGTTGTTGAAAAACTGTTTTTT.

The rearrangement links TRBV4-1 to TRBJ2-3, with 8 bases identical to TRBD2. The CDR3 runs to 15 residues. Germline V gene sequence: CDR1 MGHRA, CDR2 YSYEKL. V lost 8 bases and J lost 5; bases outside the gene matches: 12. The CDR3 reads CASQIKAGVGDTQYF. In DNA, the CDR3 is TGCGCCAGCCAAATTAAAGCGGGAGTCGGAGATACGCAGTATTTT.

The chain recombines TRBV5-5 with TRBJ2-7; D possibly corresponds to TRBD2 (5 bases). This CDR3 is 15 amino acids long. With 5 bases removed from V and 0 bases from J, the gap between germline ends came to 15 bases. Germline CDR1 is SGHKS and CDR2 is YYEKEE (reference sequence). CDR3 amino acids: CASSYRPGSSYEQYF. For the CDR3, the DNA is TGTGCCAGCAGTTATCGGCCGGGGAGCTCCTACGAGCAGTACTTC.

The chain recombines TRBV2 with TRBJ2-2; the D gene is possibly TRBD2 (6 bases). The V gene's germline CDR1 is SNHLY and CDR2 FYNNEI. This CDR3 has 12 residues. V gave up 6 bases and J gave up 8 bases, with 10 bases separating them. The CDR3 DNA is TGTGCCAGCAGGACGGGAGAAGGGGAGCTGTTTTTT. Its protein is CASRTGEGELFF.

This chain uses TRBV30 with TRBJ1-2, with TRBD1 matching 10 bases. Germline V gives CDR1 GTSNPN, CDR2 SVGIG (reference sequence). This CDR3 has 13 amino acids. The ends lost 5 bases at V and 5 bases at J; junction bases unmatched: 5. The CDR3 reads CAWRDRGPYGYTF. As DNA, the CDR3 is TGTGCCTGGCGGGACAGGGGACCTTATGGCTACACCTTC.

The rearrangement uses TRBV18 and TRBJ2-7; no clear D gene. This CDR3 contains 13 residues. Trimming removed 3 bases at V and 2 bases at J, with 8 bases between. In germline, CDR1 is KGHSH, CDR2 LQKENI. The CDR3 region is CASSPGQTYEQYF. DNA for the CDR3: TGTGCCAGCTCACCGGGCCAGACCTACGAGCAGTACTTC.

The chain links TRBV6-6 to TRBJ2-2; 7 nucleotides agree with TRBD1. The CDR3 totals 16 residues. Germline values: CDR1 MNHNY, CDR2 SVGAGI (reference sequence). J lost 1 base, V lost 6 bases, and 8 bases had no gene match. The CDR3 region has the DNA TGTGCCAGCAGCCCCAACCGACAGGGGAACACCGGGGAGCTGTTTTTT. Protein sequence: CASSPNRQGNTGELFF.

The CDR3 DNA follows: TGTGCCAGCAGAAAGAGAATCTCTGGGGCCAACGTCCTGACTTTC. It codes for CASRKRISGANVLTF. V gene TRBV27 combines with J gene TRBJ2-6; D ambiguous. This CDR3 region has 15 residues. CDR1 MNHEY and CDR2 SMNVEV come from the germline V gene (reference sequence). Trimming took 6 bases from V and 0 from J, leaving 9 bases between them.

This CDR3 reads CATSDPLDRSSYNEQFF. Written as DNA, the CDR3 is TGTGCCACCAGTGATCCGCTTGACAGGAGCTCCTACAATGAGCAGTTCTTC. This chain uses TRBV24-1 with TRBJ2-1; a weak D match, TRBD1 (6 bases). Germline CDR1 and CDR2: KGHDR and SFDVKD. Deletions cut 3 bases from V and 0 bases from J, with 14 bases between. CDR3 length equals 17 residues.

The rearrangement uses TRBV14 and TRBJ2-7; the D gene is possibly TRBD1 (6 bases). The germline V gene has CDR1 SGHDN and CDR2 FVKESK. The CDR3 covers 15 residues. Trimming left V 0 bases short and J 5 bases short, with 14 bases between. CDR3 amino acids: CASSQEEHRVNEQYF. The CDR3 coding sequence is TGTGCCAGCAGCCAAGAGGAACACAGGGTCAACGAGCAGTACTTC.

The chain carries TRBV5-1 and TRBJ2-3; perhaps TRBD2 as D (6 bases). V shed 4 bases and J shed 0 bases, with 15 bases lying between them. Germline CDR1 reads SGHRS; CDR2 reads YFSETQ. CDR3 length equals 16 residues. CDR3 DNA: TGCGCCAGCAGCCGGAGGGGTGGGAGTAGCACAGATACGCAGTATTTT. It specifies CASSRRGGSSTDTQYF. Drawing the rest from reference TRBV5-1 and TRBJ2-3, the complete variable domain is KAGVTQTPRYLIKTRGQQVTLSCSPISGHRSVSWYQQTPGQGLQFLFEYFSETQRNKGNFPGRFSGRQFSNSRSEMNVSTLELGDSALYLCASSRRGGSSTDTQYFGPGTRLTVL.

This clone has only a few counts. This rearrangement joins TRBV5-6 to TRBJ1-4; 8 nucleotides line up with TRBD1. With 1 base clipped from V and 7 bases from J, the junction kept 9 bases outside the gene matches. From germline, CDR1 is SGHDT and CDR2 YYEEEE. The length of the CDR3 is 16 residues. The CDR3 loop is CASSLRARGRGEKLFF. The CDR3, as DNA: TGTGCCAGCAGCTTGCGGGCCAGGGGGCGAGGTGAAAAACTGTTTTTT.

The genes are TRBV10-3 and TRBJ2-7; TRBD1 agrees at 7 bases. CDR1 and CDR2 (germline): ENHRY, SYGVKD. The CDR3 covers 14 residues. V dropped 5 bases and J dropped 3; count of bases not matched to a gene: 7. Written as DNA, the CDR3 is TGTGCCATCAGTACAGGGGACCCAGACTACGAGCAGTACTTC. This codes for CAISTGDPDYEQYF.

The rearrangement uses TRBV10-3 and TRBJ2-1; 11 bases are shared with TRBD2. The V gene end was trimmed by 5 bases and the J gene end by 0 bases; junction bases not matched to a gene: 9. CDR3 size: 18 residues. Germline loops: CDR1 ENHRY, CDR2 SYGVKD. In DNA, the CDR3 is TGTGCCATCAGTCCGGGACTAGCGGCCCCGTCCTCCTACAATGAGCAGTTCTTC. Protein product: CAISPGLAAPSSYNEQFF.

The chain couples TRBV28 to TRBJ1-4; D call uncertain. CDR1 MDHEN and CDR2 SYDVKM come from the germline V gene. The length of the CDR3 is 14 residues. Between the trimmed V and J ends, which lost 2 bases and 3 bases, there was a span of 7 bases. This CDR3 reads CASSLQRSNEKLFF. The CDR3 DNA sequence: TGTGCCAGCAGTTTACAACGGTCTAATGAAAAACTGTTTTTT.

CDR3 DNA: TGTGCCAGCAGCCAAGACACGAGCTCCTACGAGCAGTACTTC. This codes for CASSQDTSSYEQYF. The rearrangement joins TRBV3-1 (or the pseudogene TRBV3-2) to TRBJ2-7; D remains unclear. V lost 0 bases, J lost 0 bases, and 6 bases lay in between. Germline assignment: CDR1 LGHDT and CDR2 YNNKEL (reference sequence). CDR3 length: 14 residues.